Presented here are 23 T cell receptor beta chains from one specimen sequenced in a study of blood T cell repertoires in COVID-19. Data came from immunoSEQ multiplex PCR; TCRdb stores just in-frame clones and leaves some out. The sample yields 300,000 or so clones, about 90% seen once. The specimen sequenced was PBMCs or T cells enriched from blood (not recorded which). Receptor source: a woman in her forties or fifties who had been exposed to COVID-19.

Of note for this clone: Sequence at one end of the junction differs from germline and may be a read error. The chain has TRBV4-1 and TRBJ1-5, with a tentative D call TRBD1 (5 bases). This CDR3 is 15 amino acids long. Germline V gene data show CDR1 as MGHRA and CDR2 as YSYEKL. The CDR3 here is CATSPGRGSNQPQHF. CDR3 DNA sequence: TGCGCCACCAGCCCTGGACGGGGGAGCAATCAGCCCCAGCATTTT.

V is TRBV10-3 and J is TRBJ2-7, with D possibly being TRBD2 (6 bases). The CDR3 consists of 13 residues. The V end lost 9 bases, the J end lost 3 bases, and 15 bases lay between the germline ends. The germline V gene encodes CDR1 ENHRY and CDR2 SYGVKD. The CDR3 loop reads CAIGPMEGYEQYF. The DNA for the CDR3 is TGTGCCATAGGGCCCATGGAGGGCTACGAGCAGTACTTC.

The rearrangement joins TRBV10-3 to TRBJ2-2, with 7 bases that match TRBD1. Germline V gives CDR1 ENHRY, CDR2 SYGVKD. Trimming cost V 10 bases and J 3 bases; bases outside gene matches: 8. CDR3 size: 14 residues. The CDR3 protein is CANKDRADTGELFF. The CDR3 bases are TGTGCCAACAAAGACAGGGCGGACACCGGGGAGCTGTTTTTT.

The genes are TRBV5-1 and TRBJ2-7; 9 bases fit TRBD1. The CDR3 runs to 15 residues. The germline CDR1 and CDR2 sequences are SGHRS and YFSETQ. The junction had 2 bases not matched to a gene; V was cut back by 0 bases and J by 1 base. As DNA, the CDR3 is TGCGCCAGCAGCTTGGCGGGACAGGGATCCTACGAGCAGTACTTC. Its translation: CASSLAGQGSYEQYF.

The chain joins TRBV5-1 to TRBJ2-1; the match to TRBD2 covers 9 bases. The V and J ends lost 2 bases and 7 bases, in that order; junction bases with no gene match: 13. This CDR3 region has 17 residues. Germline V CDR1 and CDR2: SGHRS, YFSETQ. The CDR3 DNA reads TGCGCCAGCAGCTTAACCTTGCAGGGACTAGCTGGGAATGAGCAGTTCTTC. Protein product: CASSLTLQGLAGNEQFF.

This clone was found a few times. This chain connects TRBV28 to TRBJ1-2; TRBD1 aligns across 7 bases. Germline V gene lookup returns CDR1 MDHEN and CDR2 SYDVKM. This CDR3 has 15 residues. Trimming at V came to 6 bases and at J to 8 bases, leaving 15 bases not matched to a gene. This CDR3 reads CASRQKARGLGGYTF. CDR3 bases: TGTGCCAGCAGACAGAAAGCCAGGGGGTTAGGGGGCTACACCTTC.

The V gene is TRBV18, the J gene TRBJ2-3; TRBD2 matches 8 bases. V shed 4 bases and J 5 bases; nucleotides not matched to a gene: 5. The CDR3 totals 14 residues. The V gene's germline CDR1 is KGHSH and CDR2 LQKENI. As DNA, the CDR3 is TGTGCCAGCTCACGTAGCGGGGATAAAGATACGCAGTATTTT. Translated: CASSRSGDKDTQYF.

The chain links TRBV30 to TRBJ1-2; D remains unclear. This CDR3 comprises 13 residues. Deletions cut 0 bases from V and 2 bases from J, with 7 bases between. Germline V gives CDR1 GTSNPN, CDR2 SVGIG (reference sequence). CDR3 DNA sequence: TGTGCCTGGAGTGTCGGGAGGAACTATGGCTACACCTTC. It yields the protein CAWSVGRNYGYTF.

J is TRBJ2-1 and V is TRBV11-2; perhaps TRBD2 as D (7 bases). This CDR3 spans 16 amino acids. The V gene's germline CDR1 is SGHAT and CDR2 FQNNGV. Trimming took 4 bases from V and 9 from J, leaving 22 bases between them. This chain's CDR3 is CASSSRTGGQYGEQFF. CDR3 sequence (DNA): TGTGCCAGCAGCTCCAGAACGGGGGGCCAGTACGGTGAGCAGTTCTTC.

The chain employs TRBV28 and TRBJ2-7, with D hard to call. The CDR3 runs 14 residues. Germline-derived CDR1 and CDR2 are MDHEN and SYDVKM. V was cut by 7 bases and J by 5 bases, with 18 bases left in between. CDR3 DNA: TGTGCCAGCACCCCTACAGTAAGATGGGACGAGCAGTACTTC. Translating it yields CASTPTVRWDEQYF. The whole variable domain, filled in from reference TRBV28 and TRBJ2-7, reads DVKVTQSSRYLVKRTGEKVFLECVQDMDHENMFWYRQDPGLGLRLIYFSYDVKMKEKGDIPEGYSVSREKKERFSLILESASTNQTSMYLCASTPTVRWDEQYFGPGTRLTVT.

This chain connects TRBV9 to TRBJ2-3; a possible D gene is TRBD2 (5 bases). This CDR3 has 14 residues. Per the germline V gene, CDR1 is SGDLS and CDR2 is YYNGEE. Trimming removed 2 bases at V and 3 bases at J, with 10 bases between. The CDR3 nucleotides read TGTGCCAGCAGCGTCGACCCGGGGACAGATACGCAGTATTTT. Translated: CASSVDPGTDTQYF.

This chain uses TRBV5-1 with TRBJ2-7, with D possibly matching TRBD2 (5 bases). CDR3 length equals 13 residues. The V end was cut by 5 bases, the J end by 4 bases, with 13 bases between. The germline CDR1 and CDR2 sequences are SGHRS and YFSETQ. CDR3 nucleotide sequence: TGCGCCAGCAGTGCGACTACCCATTACGAGCAGTACTTC. Its translation is CASSATTHYEQYF.

V usage is TRBV6-1 and J usage is TRBJ2-5, with 11 bases matching TRBD2. The length of the CDR3 is 17 residues. Trimming took 4 bases from V and 10 from J; bases not matched to a gene: 17. Germline values: CDR1 MNHNS, CDR2 SASEGT. The CDR3 is CASSATPSGGRQRGQYF. The CDR3 DNA reads TGTGCCAGCAGTGCGACTCCTAGCGGGGGGCGACAGAGGGGCCAGTACTTC.

V and J are TRBV25-1 and TRBJ1-4, with D perhaps matching TRBD1 (6 bases). The CDR3 covers 14 residues. The germline CDR1 and CDR2 sequences are MGHDK and SYGVNS. Trimming left V 6 bases short and J 4 bases short, with 12 bases between. This CDR3 is CASRQTGDNEKLFF. In DNA form, the CDR3 reads TGTGCCAGCAGACAGACAGGTGATAATGAAAAACTGTTTTTT.

The CDR3 nucleotides read TGCGCCAGCAGCTTGTCAGAGGATTCACCCCTCCACTTT. It yields the protein CASSLSEDSPLHF. This rearrangement joins TRBV5-1 to TRBJ1-6; no firm D call. V was clipped by 1 base and J by 8 bases, with 7 bases between them. CDR1 is SGHRS and CDR2 is YFSETQ in the germline V gene. The CDR3 is made up of 13 amino acids.

This sequence joins TRBV4-1 and TRBJ1-1; a possible D gene is TRBD1 (5 bases). Trimming removed 4 bases at V and 5 bases at J, with 14 bases between. The germline V gene has CDR1 MGHRA and CDR2 YSYEKL. This CDR3 is built from 14 residues. The CDR3 is CASSPHFGGTEAFF. Written as DNA, the CDR3 is TGCGCCAGCAGCCCCCACTTCGGGGGGACTGAAGCTTTCTTT.

The chain uses TRBV2 and TRBJ2-2; 10 bases agree with TRBD2. The V gene's germline CDR1 is SNHLY and CDR2 FYNNEI. The CDR3 length is 15 residues. Losses at the gene ends were 7 bases for V and 5 bases for J; bases not matched to a gene: 7. The CDR3 region has the DNA TGTGCCAGCAACATGGGGGGACTAGCGACCGGGGAGCTGTTTTTT. This sequence encodes CASNMGGLATGELFF. Full variable domain (outside the CDR3, taken from reference TRBV2 and TRBJ2-2): EPEVTQTPSHQVTQMGQEVILRCVPISNHLYFYWYRQILGQKVEFLVSFYNNEISEKSEIFDDQFSVERPDGSNFTLKIRSTKLEDSAMYFCASNMGGLATGELFFGEGSRLTVL.

CDR3 in amino acids: CASSALAGPVYEQYF. The DNA of the CDR3 is TGTGCCAGCAGTGCCTTAGCGGGGCCGGTCTACGAGCAGTACTTC. The chain is built from TRBV28 and TRBJ2-7; 8 nucleotides align to TRBD2. The J segment lost 3 bases and the V segment lost 5 bases, leaving 9 bases of the junction unmatched. From germline, CDR1 is MDHEN and CDR2 SYDVKM. There are 15 residues in the CDR3.

About this clone: Other DNA sequences from this sample encode an identical CDR3 as well. J is TRBJ2-5 and V is TRBV18; D is perhaps TRBD1 (6 bases). Per the germline V gene, CDR1 is KGHSH and CDR2 is LQKENI. Trimming took off 3 bases at V and 2 bases at J, with 7 bases between the two ends. This CDR3 is 13 amino acids long. CDR3 bases: TGTGCCAGCTCACCCAGGGGTCAAGAGACCCAGTACTTC. Protein: CASSPRGQETQYF.

The V call is TRBV3-1 (or the pseudogene TRBV3-2), the J call TRBJ1-6, with 8 bases that match TRBD1. J gave up 5 bases and V 4 bases, and 4 bases lay outside the gene matches. CDR1 LGHDT and CDR2 YNNKEL come from the germline V gene (reference sequence). The CDR3 covers 15 residues. CDR3 DNA sequence: TGTGCCAGCAGCCTCGACAGGGGAAATAATTCACCCCTCCACTTT. Translation gives CASSLDRGNNSPLHF.

In this sample, this clone turned up once. The genes are TRBV28 and TRBJ1-1; 7 nucleotides match TRBD1. This CDR3 is built from 16 residues. The germline gives CDR1 MDHEN, CDR2 SYDVKM. The trim removed 8 bases at V and 2 bases at J, leaving 14 bases unmatched. CDR3 in amino acids: CASPPWTGPLNTEAFF. CDR3 coding DNA: TGTGCCAGCCCACCCTGGACAGGACCGCTTAACACTGAAGCTTTCTTT.

The chain recombines TRBV28 with TRBJ2-7; D is ambiguous. The CDR3 totals 12 residues. V was clipped by 7 bases and J by 3 bases, with 10 bases between them. The germline V gene encodes CDR1 MDHEN and CDR2 SYDVKM. The CDR3 nucleotides are TGTGCCAGCACTTCTGAGCACTACGAGCAGTACTTC. This gives the protein CASTSEHYEQYF.

V and J are TRBV24-1 and TRBJ1-2; possible D gene TRBD1, 6 bases. The CDR3 is 17 residues long. Trimming cost V 3 bases and J 7 bases, with 23 bases left between them. Germline V gives CDR1 KGHDR, CDR2 SFDVKD. CDR3 loop: CATSDQFAQGRLAGYTF. CDR3 DNA sequence: TGTGCCACCAGTGATCAATTCGCCCAGGGGCGTCTAGCTGGCTACACCTTC.